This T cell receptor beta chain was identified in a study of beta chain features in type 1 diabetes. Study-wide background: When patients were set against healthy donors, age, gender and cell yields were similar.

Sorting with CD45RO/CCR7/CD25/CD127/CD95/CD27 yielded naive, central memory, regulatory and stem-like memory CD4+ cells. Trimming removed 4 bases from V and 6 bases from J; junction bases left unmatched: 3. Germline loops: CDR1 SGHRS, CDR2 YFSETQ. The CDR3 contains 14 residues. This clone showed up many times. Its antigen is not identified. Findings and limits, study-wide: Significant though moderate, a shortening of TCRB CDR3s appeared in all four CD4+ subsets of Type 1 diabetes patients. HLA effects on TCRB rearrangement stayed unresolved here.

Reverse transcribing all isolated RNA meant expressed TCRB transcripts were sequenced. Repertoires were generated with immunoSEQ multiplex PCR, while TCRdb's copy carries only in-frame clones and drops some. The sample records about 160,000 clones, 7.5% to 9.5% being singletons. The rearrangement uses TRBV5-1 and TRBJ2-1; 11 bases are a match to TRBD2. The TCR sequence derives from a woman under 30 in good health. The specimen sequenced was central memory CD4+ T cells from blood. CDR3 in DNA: TGCGCCAGCAGCCCCGGGACTAGCGGCAATGAGCAGTTCTTC. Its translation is CASSPGTSGNEQFF.